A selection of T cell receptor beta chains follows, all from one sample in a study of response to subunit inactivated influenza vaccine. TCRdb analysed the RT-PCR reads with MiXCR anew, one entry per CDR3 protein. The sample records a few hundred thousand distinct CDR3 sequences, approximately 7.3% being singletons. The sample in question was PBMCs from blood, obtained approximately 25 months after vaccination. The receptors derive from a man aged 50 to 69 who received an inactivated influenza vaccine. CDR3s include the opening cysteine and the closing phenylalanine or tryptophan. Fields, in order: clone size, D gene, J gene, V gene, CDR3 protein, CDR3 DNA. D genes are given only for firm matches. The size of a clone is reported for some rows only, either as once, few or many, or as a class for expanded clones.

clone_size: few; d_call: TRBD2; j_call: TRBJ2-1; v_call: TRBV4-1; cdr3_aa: CASSQMTGGRSYNEQFF; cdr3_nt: TGCGCCAGCAGCCAAATGACAGGCGGGAGGTCCTACAATGAGCAGTTCTTC
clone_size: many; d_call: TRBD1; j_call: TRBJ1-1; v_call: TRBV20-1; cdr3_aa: CSAARGTGSTEAFF; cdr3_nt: TGCAGTGCAGCTAGGGGGACAGGGTCCACTGAAGCTTTCTTT
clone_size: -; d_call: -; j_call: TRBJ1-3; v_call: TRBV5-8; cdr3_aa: CASSIYSGNTIYF; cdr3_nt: TGTGCCAGCAGTATCTACTCTGGAAACACCATATATTTT
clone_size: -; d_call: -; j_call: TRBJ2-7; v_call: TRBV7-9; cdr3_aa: CASSSQVGGEQYF; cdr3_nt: TGTGCCAGCAGCTCCCAGGTTGGTGGCGAGCAGTACTTC
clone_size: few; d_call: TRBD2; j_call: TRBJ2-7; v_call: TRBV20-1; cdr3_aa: CSARDPSGGLPYEQYF; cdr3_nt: TGCAGTGCTAGAGATCCTAGCGGGGGCCTACCCTACGAGCAGTACTTC
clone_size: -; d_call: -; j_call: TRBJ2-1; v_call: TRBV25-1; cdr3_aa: CASSVQGTYNEQFF; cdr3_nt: TGTGCCAGCAGTGTTCAAGGGACCTACAATGAGCAGTTCTTC
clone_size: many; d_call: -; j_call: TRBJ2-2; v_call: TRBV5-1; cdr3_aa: CASSSLGELFF; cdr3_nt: TGCGCCAGCAGCTCTCTCGGGGAGCTGTTTTTT
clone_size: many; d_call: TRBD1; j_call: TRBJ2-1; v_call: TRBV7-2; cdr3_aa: CASSFLGDRANEQFF; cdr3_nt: TGTGCCAGCAGCTTTCTCGGGGACAGGGCCAATGAGCAGTTCTTC
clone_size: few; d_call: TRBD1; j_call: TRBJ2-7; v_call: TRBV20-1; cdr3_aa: CSAPKTGTGEQYF; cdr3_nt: TGCAGTGCTCCGAAGACAGGGACAGGCGAGCAGTACTTC
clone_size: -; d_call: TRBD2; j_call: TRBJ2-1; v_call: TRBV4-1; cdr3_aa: CASSRRTSDLYNEQFF; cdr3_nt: TGCGCCAGCAGCCGCCGGACTAGCGACCTCTACAATGAGCAGTTCTTC
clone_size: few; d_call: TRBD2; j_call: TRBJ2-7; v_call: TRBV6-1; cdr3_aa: CASTWGGTSGYEQYF; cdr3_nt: TGTGCCAGCACATGGGGCGGTACTAGCGGCTACGAGCAGTACTTC
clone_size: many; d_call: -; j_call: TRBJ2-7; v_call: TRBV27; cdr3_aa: CASSPRRDEQYF; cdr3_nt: TGTGCCAGCAGTCCCCGACGGGACGAGCAGTACTTC
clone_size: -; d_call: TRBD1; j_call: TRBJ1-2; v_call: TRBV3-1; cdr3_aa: CASSQDLTGGAYGYTF; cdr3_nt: TGTGCCAGCAGCCAAGATCTTACAGGGGGGGCCTATGGCTACACCTTC
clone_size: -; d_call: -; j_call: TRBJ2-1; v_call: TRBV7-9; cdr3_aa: CASSPFAYNEQFF; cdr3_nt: TGTGCCAGCAGCCCGTTCGCATACAATGAGCAGTTCTTC
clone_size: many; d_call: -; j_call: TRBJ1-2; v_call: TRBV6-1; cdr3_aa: CASSTTDNYGYTF; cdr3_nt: TGTGCCAGCAGTACGACAGATAACTATGGCTACACCTTC
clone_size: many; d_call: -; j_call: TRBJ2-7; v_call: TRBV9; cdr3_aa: CASSVVGYEQYF; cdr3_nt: TGTGCCAGCAGCGTAGTGGGGTACGAGCAGTACTTC
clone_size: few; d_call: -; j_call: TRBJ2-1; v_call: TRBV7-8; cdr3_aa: CASSLGGGASYNEQFF; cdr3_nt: TGTGCCAGCAGCTTAGGTGGGGGGGCCTCCTACAATGAGCAGTTCTTC
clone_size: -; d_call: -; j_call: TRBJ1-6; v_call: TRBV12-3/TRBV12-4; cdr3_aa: CASSLDQNSPLHF; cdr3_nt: TGTGCCAGCAGTTTAGATCAGAATTCACCCCTCCACTTT
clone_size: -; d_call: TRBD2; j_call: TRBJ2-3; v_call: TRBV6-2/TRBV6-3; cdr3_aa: CASSSRGAGGPRTDTQYF; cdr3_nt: TGTGCCAGCAGTTCCCGAGGAGCGGGGGGACCAAGGACAGATACGCAGTATTTT
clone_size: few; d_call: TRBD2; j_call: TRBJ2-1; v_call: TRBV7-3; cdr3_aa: CASRPGERGLNNEQFF; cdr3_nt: TGTGCCAGCAGACCCGGCGAGCGGGGCCTGAACAATGAGCAGTTCTTC
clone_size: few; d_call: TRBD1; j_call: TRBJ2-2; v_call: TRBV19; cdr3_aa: CASRPFRTGKGGELFF; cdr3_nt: TGTGCCAGTAGGCCATTTCGGACAGGGAAAGGAGGGGAGCTGTTTTTT
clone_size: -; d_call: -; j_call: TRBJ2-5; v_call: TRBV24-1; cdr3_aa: CATSDLKGWGQETQYF; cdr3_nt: TGTGCCACCAGTGATTTGAAGGGCTGGGGTCAAGAGACCCAGTACTTC
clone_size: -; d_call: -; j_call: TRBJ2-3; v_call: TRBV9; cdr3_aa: CASGKGSATDTQYF; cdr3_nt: TGTGCCAGCGGAAAGGGTAGTGCCACAGATACGCAGTATTTT
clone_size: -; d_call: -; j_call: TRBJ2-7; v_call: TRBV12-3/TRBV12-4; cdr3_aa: CASSLGRDNREQYF; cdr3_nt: TGTGCCAGCAGTTTAGGTAGGGACAACCGCGAGCAGTACTTC
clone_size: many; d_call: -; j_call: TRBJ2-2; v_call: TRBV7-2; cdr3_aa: CASSRGKGGELFF; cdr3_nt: TGTGCCAGCAGTAGGGGGAAAGGCGGGGAGCTGTTTTTT
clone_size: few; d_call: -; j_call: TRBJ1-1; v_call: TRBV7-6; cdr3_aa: CASSSNQNTEAFF; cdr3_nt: TGTGCCAGCAGCTCCAACCAAAACACTGAAGCTTTCTTT
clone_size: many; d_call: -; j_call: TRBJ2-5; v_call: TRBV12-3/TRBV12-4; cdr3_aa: CASTNRDTQETQYF; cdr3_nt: TGTGCCAGCACCAACCGGGACACCCAAGAGACCCAGTACTTC
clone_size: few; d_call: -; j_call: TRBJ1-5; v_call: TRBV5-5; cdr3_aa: CASSLLSTANQPQHF; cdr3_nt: TGTGCCAGCAGCTTGCTCTCGACAGCAAATCAGCCCCAGCATTTT
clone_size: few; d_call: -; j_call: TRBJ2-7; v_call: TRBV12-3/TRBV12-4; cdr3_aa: CASSFRSGAARQQYF; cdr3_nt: TGTGCCAGCAGTTTCCGTTCCGGAGCGGCGAGACAGCAGTACTTC
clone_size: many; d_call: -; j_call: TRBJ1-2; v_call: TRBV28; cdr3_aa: CASSLLGRPNYGYTF; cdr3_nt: TGTGCCAGCAGTTTACTAGGGCGCCCGAACTATGGCTACACCTTC
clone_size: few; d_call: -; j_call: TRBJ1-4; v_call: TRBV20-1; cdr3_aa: CSARVPGHINEKLFF; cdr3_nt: TGCAGTGCTAGAGTCCCGGGACACATTAATGAAAAACTGTTTTTT
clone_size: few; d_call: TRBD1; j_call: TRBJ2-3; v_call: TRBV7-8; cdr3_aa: CASSLALQGPSPDTQYF; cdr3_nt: TGTGCCAGCAGCTTAGCCCTACAGGGGCCGTCACCAGATACGCAGTATTTT
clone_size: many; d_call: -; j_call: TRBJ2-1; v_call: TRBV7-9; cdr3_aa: CASSLGRDTHEQFF; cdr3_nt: TGTGCCAGCAGCTTAGGTCGGGACACCCATGAGCAGTTCTTC